What follows are 17 T cell receptor beta chains derived from one specimen sequenced in a study of identifying expanded T cells in peripheral blood. The method was immunoSEQ multiplex PCR; TCRdb's version includes in-frame clones alone and lacks a portion of them. This table has 45,000 to 75,000 clones, about four fifths appearing once. Sequencing was performed on blood. These receptors were obtained from a person aged 18 to 75 in good health.

V gene TRBV9 combines with J gene TRBJ2-2; 13 bases are a match to TRBD2. V dropped 4 bases and J dropped 6; count of bases not matched to a gene: 3. The germline V gene has CDR1 SGDLS and CDR2 YYNGEE. The CDR3 is 15 residues long. CDR3 loop: CASSYGLAGAGELFF. The DNA of the CDR3 is TGTGCCAGCAGCTACGGACTAGCGGGGGCCGGGGAGCTGTTTTTT.

This clone has just one count. The chain uses TRBV21-1 and TRBJ1-6; the D segment call TRBD1 is taken from the table without a DNA check. TRBV21-1 counts as a pseudogene. The CDR3 contains 14 residues. CDR3 amino acids: CASSRGQDNSPLHF. CDR3 sequence (DNA): TGTGCCAGCAGCCGAGGACAGGATAATTCACCCCTCCACTTT.

The chain couples TRBV19 to TRBJ1-1; weak D call: TRBD1 (6 bases). The CDR3 length is 13 residues. Germline CDR1 is LNHDA and CDR2 is SQIVND (reference sequence). V gave up 6 bases and J gave up 5 bases, with 13 bases separating them. The CDR3 bases are TGTGCCAGTAGATTACAGGGACGGACTGAAGCTTTCTTT. Translated, it gives CASRLQGRTEAFF.

The rearrangement uses TRBV4-1 and TRBJ2-5, with 8 bases fitting TRBD2. This CDR3 contains 14 residues. From germline, CDR1 is MGHRA and CDR2 YSYEKL. V dropped 2 bases and J dropped 4; count of bases not matched to a gene: 3. The CDR3 DNA follows: TGCGCCAGCAGCCAACAGACTAGCGCAGAGACCCAGTACTTC. Protein product: CASSQQTSAETQYF.

The chain combines TRBV18 with TRBJ2-3; 10 bases are shared with TRBD2. This CDR3 has 16 amino acids. The germline CDR1 and CDR2 sequences are KGHSH and LQKENI. The trim removed 0 bases at V and 3 bases at J, leaving 3 bases unmatched. CDR3 DNA: TGTGCCAGCTCACCACCGATACTAGCGGGAACAGATACGCAGTATTTT. This translates into CASSPPILAGTDTQYF.

The gene calls are TRBV9 and TRBJ2-6; no definite D call. Germline CDR1 is SGDLS and CDR2 is YYNGEE. Trimming stripped 0 bases from V and 0 bases from J, with 4 bases between. The CDR3 is made up of 15 amino acids. DNA for the CDR3: TGTGCCAGCAGCGTAGTCGGCTCTGGGGCCAACGTCCTGACTTTC. It encodes CASSVVGSGANVLTF.

The chain employs TRBV9 and TRBJ1-3; 9 nucleotides line up with TRBD1. J lost 4 bases, V lost 4 bases, and 15 bases had no gene match. The germline CDR1 and CDR2 sequences are SGDLS and YYNGEE. The CDR3 has 18 amino acids. CDR3 in DNA: TGTGCCAGCAGCACCCGGGCGGGACAGGGATGGAAGGGAAACACCATATATTTT. Protein product: CASSTRAGQGWKGNTIYF.

This sequence joins TRBV18 and TRBJ2-3; TRBD1 matches 10 bases. V shed 2 bases and J 1 base; nucleotides not matched to a gene: 6. Germline V CDR1 and CDR2: KGHSH, LQKENI. The CDR3 runs 17 residues. The CDR3 sequence is CASSPFHGTGGTDTQYF. In nucleotides, the CDR3 is TGTGCCAGCTCACCATTCCATGGGACAGGGGGCACAGATACGCAGTATTTT.

The chain has TRBV14 and TRBJ1-6, with TRBD1 as a possible D gene (5 bases). V was clipped by 0 bases and J by 10 bases, with 13 bases between them. The CDR3 is 15 amino acids. Germline V lookup: CDR1 SGHDN, CDR2 FVKESK. The CDR3 here is CASSQDPQGKSPLHF. CDR3 nucleotides: TGTGCCAGCAGCCAAGATCCGCAGGGAAAGTCACCCCTCCACTTT.

CDR3 DNA: TGTGCCAGAAGCTTGGGTAGCGGGAGAGGCACAGATACGCAGTATTTT. The encoded protein is CARSLGSGRGTDTQYF. J is TRBJ2-3 and V is TRBV7-5; no DNA check was done on the table's D call, TRBD2. TRBV7-5 is noted as a pseudogene. This CDR3 has 16 amino acids.

The V and J genes are TRBV9 and TRBJ2-1, with D tentatively TRBD2 (7 bases). CDR1 is SGDLS, CDR2 YYNGEE, per germline. The CDR3 contains 16 residues. With 3 bases removed from V and 6 bases from J, the gap between germline ends came to 19 bases. The CDR3 loop reads CASSESYEGGSNEQFF. The CDR3 DNA is TGTGCCAGCAGCGAGTCCTACGAGGGGGGGTCCAATGAGCAGTTCTTC.

The V and J genes are TRBV13 and TRBJ2-5, with 14 bases identical to TRBD2. The CDR3 is made up of 17 amino acids. The germline V gene has CDR1 PRHDT and CDR2 FYEKMQ (reference sequence). Unmatched junction bases numbered 4, after V lost 2 bases and J lost 2 bases. As DNA, the CDR3 is TGTGCCAGCAGCTTAAGGACTAGCGGGGGGTTACAAGAGACCCAGTACTTC. As protein: CASSLRTSGGLQETQYF.

V and J are TRBV30 and TRBJ2-7; unclear D gene. The CDR3 is 11 amino acids. Germline V gene sequence: CDR1 GTSNPN, CDR2 SVGIG (reference sequence). The CDR3 sequence is CSLPSSYEQYF. The CDR3 DNA is TGTTCCCTGCCGAGCTCCTACGAGCAGTACTTC.

V and J are TRBV11-3 and TRBJ2-5; TRBD2 matches at 8 bases. J gave up 3 bases and V 5 bases, and 14 bases lay outside the gene matches. The CDR3 is 17 amino acids. CDR1 and CDR2 (germline): SGHNT, YENEEA. This chain's CDR3 is CASSSLRGGLAEETQYF. In nucleotides, the CDR3 is TGTGCCAGCAGCAGCTTAAGGGGTGGACTAGCCGAAGAGACCCAGTACTTC.

This sequence joins TRBV15 and TRBJ2-7, with a tentative D call TRBD1 (5 bases). Germline V gives CDR1 LNHNV, CDR2 YYDKDF (reference sequence). This CDR3 contains 16 residues. V lost 9 bases and J lost 2, with 23 bases in between. CDR3 DNA sequence: TGTGCCACAACTGTCCGACAGCTCCACAAAACCTACGAGCAGTACGTC. Its protein product is CATTVRQLHKTYEQYV.

The rearrangement links TRBV6-5 to TRBJ2-2, with 9 bases lining up with TRBD1. Trimming cost V 4 bases and J 6 bases; bases outside gene matches: 6. The length of the CDR3 is 15 residues. From germline, CDR1 is MNHEY and CDR2 SVGAGI. CDR3 DNA sequence: TGTGCCAGCAGTTGGGACAGGGAGAGGGCCGGGGAGCTGTTTTTT. Translated: CASSWDRERAGELFF.

This sequence joins TRBV2 and TRBJ2-1; 8 bases match TRBD1. V trimming: 7 bases; J trimming: 1 base; junction bases outside the gene matches: 6. From germline, CDR1 is SNHLY and CDR2 FYNNEI. There are 15 residues in the CDR3. CDR3 coding DNA: TGTGCCAGCAAAAGTCGGACAGGGTCCTACAATGAGCAGTTCTTC. It translates to CASKSRTGSYNEQFF.